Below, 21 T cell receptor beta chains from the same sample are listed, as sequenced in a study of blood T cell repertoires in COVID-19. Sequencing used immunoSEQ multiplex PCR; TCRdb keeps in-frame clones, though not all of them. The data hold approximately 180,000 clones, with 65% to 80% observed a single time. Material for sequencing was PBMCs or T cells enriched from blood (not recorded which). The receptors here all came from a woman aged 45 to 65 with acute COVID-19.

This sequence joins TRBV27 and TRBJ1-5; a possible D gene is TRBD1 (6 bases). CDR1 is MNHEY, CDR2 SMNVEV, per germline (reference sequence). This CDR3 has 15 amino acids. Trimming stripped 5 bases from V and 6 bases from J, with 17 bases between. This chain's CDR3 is CASSTTPGGGQPQHF. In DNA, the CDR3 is TGTGCCAGCAGTACCACCCCGGGGGGCGGTCAGCCCCAGCATTTT.

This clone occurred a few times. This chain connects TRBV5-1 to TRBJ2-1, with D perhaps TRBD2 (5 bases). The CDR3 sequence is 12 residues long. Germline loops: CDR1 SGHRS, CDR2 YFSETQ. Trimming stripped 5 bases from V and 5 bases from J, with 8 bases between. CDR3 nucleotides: TGCGCCAGCAGGTCGGGGAACAATGAGCAGTTCTTC. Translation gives CASRSGNNEQFF.

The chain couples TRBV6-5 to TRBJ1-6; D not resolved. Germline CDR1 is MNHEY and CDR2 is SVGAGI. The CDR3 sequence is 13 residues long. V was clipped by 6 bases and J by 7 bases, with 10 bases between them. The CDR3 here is CASRLKPNSPLHF. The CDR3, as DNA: TGTGCCAGCAGACTAAAGCCCAATTCACCCCTCCACTTT.

The CDR3 sequence is CATSDPGTSTTDTQYF. The CDR3, as DNA: TGTGCCACCAGTGACCCCGGGACAAGTACAACAGATACGCAGTATTTT. J is TRBJ2-3 and V is TRBV24-1; TRBD1 is a possible D gene (6 bases). The germline CDR1 and CDR2 sequences are KGHDR and SFDVKD. Between the trimmed V and J ends, which lost 4 bases and 3 bases, there was a span of 16 bases. The CDR3 is 16 residues long.

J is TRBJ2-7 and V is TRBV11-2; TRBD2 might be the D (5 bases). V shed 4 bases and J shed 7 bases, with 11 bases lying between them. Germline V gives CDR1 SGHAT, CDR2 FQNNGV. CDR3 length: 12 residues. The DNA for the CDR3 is TGTGCCAGCAGCTCCCCGACGGGAGAGCAGTACGTC. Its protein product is CASSSPTGEQYV.

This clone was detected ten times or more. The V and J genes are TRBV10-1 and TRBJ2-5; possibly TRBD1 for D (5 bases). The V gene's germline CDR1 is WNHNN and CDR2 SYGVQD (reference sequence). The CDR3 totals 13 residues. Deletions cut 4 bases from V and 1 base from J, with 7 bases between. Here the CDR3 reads CASSGQLQETQYF. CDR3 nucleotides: TGCGCCAGCAGTGGACAGCTCCAAGAGACCCAGTACTTC.

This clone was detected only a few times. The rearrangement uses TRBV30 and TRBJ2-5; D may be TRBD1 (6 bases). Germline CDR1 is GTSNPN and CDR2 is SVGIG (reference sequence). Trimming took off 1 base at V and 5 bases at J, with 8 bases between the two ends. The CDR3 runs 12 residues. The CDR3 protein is CAWSGTAETQYF. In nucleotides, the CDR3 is TGTGCCTGGAGTGGGACAGCGGAGACCCAGTACTTC.

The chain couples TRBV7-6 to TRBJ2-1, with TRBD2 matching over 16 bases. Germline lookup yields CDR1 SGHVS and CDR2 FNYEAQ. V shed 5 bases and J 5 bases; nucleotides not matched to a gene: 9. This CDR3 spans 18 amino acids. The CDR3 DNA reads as TGTGCCAGCAGCCCGGGACTAGCGGGGGGGCCATTAGACAATGAGCAGTTCTTC. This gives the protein CASSPGLAGGPLDNEQFF.

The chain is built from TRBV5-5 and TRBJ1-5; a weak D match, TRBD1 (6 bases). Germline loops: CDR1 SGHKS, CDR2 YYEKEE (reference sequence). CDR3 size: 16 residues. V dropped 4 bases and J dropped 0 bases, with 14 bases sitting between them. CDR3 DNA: TGTGCCAGCAGCCAGGCCCCAGGGGATAGCAATCAGCCCCAGCATTTT. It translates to CASSQAPGDSNQPQHF.

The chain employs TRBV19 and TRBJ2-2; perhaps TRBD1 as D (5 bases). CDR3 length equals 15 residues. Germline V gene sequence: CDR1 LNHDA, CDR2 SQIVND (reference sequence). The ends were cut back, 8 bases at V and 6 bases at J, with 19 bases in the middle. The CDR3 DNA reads TGTGCCAGTTTCCGTGGCCAGGGCAGGGCCGGGGAGCTGTTTTTT. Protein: CASFRGQGRAGELFF.

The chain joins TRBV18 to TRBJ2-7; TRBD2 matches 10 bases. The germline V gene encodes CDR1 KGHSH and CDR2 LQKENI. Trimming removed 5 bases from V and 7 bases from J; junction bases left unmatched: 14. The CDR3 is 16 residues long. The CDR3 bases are TGTGCCAGCTCAGACAGAGCGGGGGGGCTGGATGGGGAGCAGTACGTC. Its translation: CASSDRAGGLDGEQYV.

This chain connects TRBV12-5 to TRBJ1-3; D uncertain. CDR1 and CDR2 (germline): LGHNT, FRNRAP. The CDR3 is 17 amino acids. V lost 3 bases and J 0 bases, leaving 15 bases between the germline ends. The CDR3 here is CASGFPPTHYSGNTIYF. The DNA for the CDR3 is TGTGCTAGTGGTTTCCCTCCGACTCATTACTCTGGAAACACCATATATTTT.

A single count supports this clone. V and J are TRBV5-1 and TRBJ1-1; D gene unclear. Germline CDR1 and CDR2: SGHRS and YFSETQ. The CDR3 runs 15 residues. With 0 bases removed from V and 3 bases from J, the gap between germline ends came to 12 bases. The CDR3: CASSLAEGGDTEAFF. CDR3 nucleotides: TGCGCCAGCAGCTTGGCCGAGGGCGGGGACACTGAAGCTTTCTTT.

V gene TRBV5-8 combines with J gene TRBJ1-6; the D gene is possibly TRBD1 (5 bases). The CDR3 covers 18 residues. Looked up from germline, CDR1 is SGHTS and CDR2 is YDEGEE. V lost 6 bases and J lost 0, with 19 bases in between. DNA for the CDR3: TGTGCCAGCACCCTCGGACACTCGAAAAGCTCCTATAATTCACCCCTCCACTTT. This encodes CASTLGHSKSSYNSPLHF. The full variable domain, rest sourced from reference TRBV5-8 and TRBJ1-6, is EAGVTQSPTHLIKTRGQQATLRCSPISGHTSVYWYQQALGLGLQFLLWYDEGEERNRGNFPPRFSGRQFPNYSSELNVNALELEDSALYLCASTLGHSKSSYNSPLHFGNGTRLTVT.

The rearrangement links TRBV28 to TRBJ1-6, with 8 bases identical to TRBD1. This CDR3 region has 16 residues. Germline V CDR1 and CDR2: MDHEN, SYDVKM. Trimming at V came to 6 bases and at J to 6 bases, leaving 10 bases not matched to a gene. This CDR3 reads CASSEDRGVSNSPLHF. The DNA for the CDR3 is TGTGCCAGCAGCGAAGACAGGGGCGTCAGTAATTCACCCCTCCACTTT.

The CDR3 region is CASSMGGSGTYGYTF. The CDR3 nucleotides read TGTGCCAGTAGTATGGGTGGCAGCGGTACCTATGGCTACACCTTC. The chain employs TRBV19 and TRBJ1-2, with D unresolved. The CDR3 contains 15 residues. The V gene's germline CDR1 is LNHDA and CDR2 SQIVND (reference sequence). Trimming pared 3 bases from V and 4 bases from J, leaving 15 bases between.

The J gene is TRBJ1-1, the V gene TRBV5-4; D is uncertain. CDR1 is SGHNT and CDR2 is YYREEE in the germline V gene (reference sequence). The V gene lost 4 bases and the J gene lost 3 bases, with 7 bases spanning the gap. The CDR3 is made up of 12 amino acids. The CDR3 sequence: CASSQEDTEAFF. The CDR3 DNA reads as TGTGCCAGCAGCCAGGAGGACACTGAAGCTTTCTTT.

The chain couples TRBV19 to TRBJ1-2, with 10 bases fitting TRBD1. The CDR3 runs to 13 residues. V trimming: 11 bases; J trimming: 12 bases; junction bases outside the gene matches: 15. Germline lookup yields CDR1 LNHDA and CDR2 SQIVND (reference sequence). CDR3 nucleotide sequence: TGTGCCCTTTTCGAGGACAGGGGGATAGCAGACACCTTC. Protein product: CALFEDRGIADTF.

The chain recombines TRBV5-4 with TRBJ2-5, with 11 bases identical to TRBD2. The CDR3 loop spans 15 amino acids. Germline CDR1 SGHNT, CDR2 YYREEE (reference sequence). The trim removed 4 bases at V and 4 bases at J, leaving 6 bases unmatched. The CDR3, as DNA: TGTGCCAGCAGCCGTAGCGGGGGGGCCGCAGAGACCCAGTACTTC. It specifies CASSRSGGAAETQYF.

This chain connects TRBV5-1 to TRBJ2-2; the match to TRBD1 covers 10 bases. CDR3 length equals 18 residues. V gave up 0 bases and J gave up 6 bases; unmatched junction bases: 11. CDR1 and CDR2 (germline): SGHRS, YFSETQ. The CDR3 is CASSLGTGGPQGAGELFF. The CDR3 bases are TGCGCCAGCAGCTTGGGGACAGGGGGTCCCCAGGGTGCCGGGGAGCTGTTTTTT. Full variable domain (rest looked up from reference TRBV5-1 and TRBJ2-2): KAGVTQTPRYLIKTRGQQVTLSCSPISGHRSVSWYQQTPGQGLQFLFEYFSETQRNKGNFPGRFSGRQFSNSRSEMNVSTLELGDSALYLCASSLGTGGPQGAGELFFGEGSRLTVL.

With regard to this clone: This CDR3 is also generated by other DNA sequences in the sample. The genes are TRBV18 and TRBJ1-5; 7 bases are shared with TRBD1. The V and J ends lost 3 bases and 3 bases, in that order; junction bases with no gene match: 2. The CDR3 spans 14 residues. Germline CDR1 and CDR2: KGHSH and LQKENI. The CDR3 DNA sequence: TGTGCCAGCTCACCCGACAGGGTCAATCAGCCCCAGCATTTT. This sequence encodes CASSPDRVNQPQHF.